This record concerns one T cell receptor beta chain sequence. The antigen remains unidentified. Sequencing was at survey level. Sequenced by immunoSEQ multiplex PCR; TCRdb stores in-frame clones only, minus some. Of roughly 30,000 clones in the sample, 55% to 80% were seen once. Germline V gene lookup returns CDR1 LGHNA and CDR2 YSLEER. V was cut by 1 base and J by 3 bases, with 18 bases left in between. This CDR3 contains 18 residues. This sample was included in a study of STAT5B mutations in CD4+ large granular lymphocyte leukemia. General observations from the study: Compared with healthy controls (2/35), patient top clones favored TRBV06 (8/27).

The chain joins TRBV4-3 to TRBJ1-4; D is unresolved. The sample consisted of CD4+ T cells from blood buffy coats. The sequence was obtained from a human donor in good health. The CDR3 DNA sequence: TGCGCCAGCAGCCAAGGCGGAGGGTGGAGAGGCCCTAATGAAAAACTGTTTTTT. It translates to CASSQGGGWRGPNEKLFF.